This is a list of T cell receptor beta chains from one sample in a study of blood T cells in healthy people across ages. Each CDR3 protein gets one entry after TCRdb re-called the 5' RACE reads with MiXCR. This sample has 850,000 to 950,000 distinct CDR3 sequences, with around 28% found just once. What was sequenced was blood. The receptor set was obtained from a woman aged 80 or over in good health. Both conserved end residues are part of each CDR3.

TRBV20-1	15	TRBJ2-5	CSARKSSGDQETQYF
TRBV24-1	15	TRBJ2-1	CATSDLTGSHNEQFF
TRBV18	15	TRBJ2-6	CASSLEVSGANVLTF
TRBV4-3	13	TRBJ1-2	CANSQWTGTGYTF
TRBV9	17	TRBJ2-7	CASSPPRGRTGGKTRYF
TRBV6-6	14	TRBJ2-7	CASSSHILPYEQYF
TRBV21-1	14	TRBJ2-7	CASSNRNRGYEQYF
TRBV15	15	TRBJ2-7	CATSREPAGGYEQYF
TRBV7-2	14	TRBJ2-7	CASSPYREGSEQYF
TRBV4-2	18	TRBJ2-4	CASSLSGGALGAKNIQYF
TRBV5-1	16	TRBJ2-3	CASRGEAAGATDTQYF
TRBV6-5	15	TRBJ1-6	CASSSSGYINSPLHF
TRBV7-3	11	TRBJ2-7	CASSSGTVQYF
TRBV7-2	13	TRBJ2-7	CASSFERGYEQYF
TRBV7-2	20	TRBJ2-5	CASSLTWPGLAGGEQETQYF
TRBV6-2/TRBV6-3	14	TRBJ1-5	CASSNTGDNQPQHF
TRBV27	10	TRBJ2-1	CASGGTEQFF
TRBV4-3	19	TRBJ1-2	CASSQVGQGPVGSNYGYTF
TRBV6-1	17	TRBJ1-1	CASSGRTGGLANTEAFF
TRBV11-2	18	TRBJ2-1	CASSLIAGGPPTYNEQFF
TRBV20-1	15	TRBJ2-1	CSASRHRGPYNEQFF
TRBV5-4	15	TRBJ1-2	CASSIQGREYYGYTF
TRBV20-1	14	TRBJ1-2	CSASEGAPNYGYTF
TRBV7-9	15	TRBJ2-5	CASSPAGHSQETQYF
TRBV27	14	TRBJ1-1	CASSPRHGGEKAFF
TRBV6-5	16	TRBJ1-1	CASSYSAGTGNTEAFF
TRBV4-2	17	TRBJ2-3	CASSQDGGGSRTDTQYF
TRBV5-1	14	TRBJ1-1	CASSPLLLNTEAFF
TRBV20-1	15	TRBJ2-3	CSAKAVVRRTDTQYF
TRBV5-8	14	-	CAGSSPGQYCEQYF
TRBV27	14	TRBJ1-1	CASSLRGVGTEAFF
TRBV25-1	14	TRBJ2-7	CASSEATATYEQYF
TRBV7-9	12	TRBJ2-2	CASSSERGELFF
TRBV7-8	14	TRBJ2-2	CASSLEGYTGELFF
TRBV29-1	12	TRBJ2-5	CSVHRGRETQYF
TRBV5-1	15	TRBJ2-7	CASSLLWESSYEQYF
TRBV5-1	13	TRBJ2-1	CASSDGLDHEQFF
TRBV5-1	14	TRBJ2-3	CASMERGGTDTQYF
TRBV5-6	17	TRBJ1-5	CASSVGQAQYSNQPQHF